This note documents a single T cell receptor (beta chain) sequence. Antigen specificity is unknown. Each CDR3 protein is one row after TCRdb ran MiXCR on the 5' RACE reads. The repertoire includes about 9,800 distinct CDR3 sequences, around two fifths of them detected once, and roughly 50% sits in the top ten. The data stem from a study of T cell repertoires and leukemia-associated antigens. The overall study: Effective reads per sample ranged from roughly 3.3 to 5.5 million.

Overall study findings and caveats: Specificity and function of the expanded clones need further investigation.

The germline V gene has CDR1 SGHRS and CDR2 YFSETQ. V was shortened by 7 bases and J by 5 bases, with 9 bases between the two germline ends. The CDR3 runs to 11 residues. This TCR came from a female donor in good health. The sequenced material came from CD3+ T cells sorted from blood and cultured. This rearrangement joins TRBV5-1 to TRBJ2-5; a possible D gene is TRBD2 (6 bases). This CDR3 is CASFGGETQYF. CDR3 in DNA: TGCGCCAGCTTTGGGGGGGAGACCCAGTACTTC.